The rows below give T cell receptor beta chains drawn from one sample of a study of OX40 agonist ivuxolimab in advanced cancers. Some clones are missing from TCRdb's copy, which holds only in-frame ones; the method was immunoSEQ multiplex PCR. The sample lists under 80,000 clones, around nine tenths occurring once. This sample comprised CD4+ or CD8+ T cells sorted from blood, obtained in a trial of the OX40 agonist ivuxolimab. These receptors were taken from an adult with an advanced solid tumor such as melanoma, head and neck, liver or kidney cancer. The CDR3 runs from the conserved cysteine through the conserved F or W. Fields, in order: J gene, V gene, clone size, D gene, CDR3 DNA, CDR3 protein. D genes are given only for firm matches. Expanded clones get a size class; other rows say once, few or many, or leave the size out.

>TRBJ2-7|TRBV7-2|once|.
TGTGCCAGCAGCTTAGTGGGTTCTGGGGAGCAGTACTTC
CASSLVGSGEQYF
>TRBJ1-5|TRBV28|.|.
TGTGCCAGCAGTTTATCCAGGGGCAATCAGCCCCAGCATTTT
CASSLSRGNQPQHF
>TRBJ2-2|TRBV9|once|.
TGTGCCAGCAGCCCCCGAGTGTCGCCGAACACCGGGGAGCTGTTTTTT
CASSPRVSPNTGELFF
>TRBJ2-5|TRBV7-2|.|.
TGTGCCAGCAGCTTAGCGAGGGGGGCACAAGAGACCCAGTACTTC
CASSLARGAQETQYF
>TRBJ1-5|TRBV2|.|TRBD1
TGTGCCAGCAGTGATTCGCCAGGGGGGAATCAGCCCCAGCATTTT
CASSDSPGGNQPQHF
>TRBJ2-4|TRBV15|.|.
TGTGCCACCAGCAGAGATTTGGCAGGGATCATTCAGTACTTC
CATSRDLAGIIQYF
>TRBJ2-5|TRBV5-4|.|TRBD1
TGTGCCAGCAGCTCGGACAGGCTAAGGGAGACCCAGTACTTC
CASSSDRLRETQYF
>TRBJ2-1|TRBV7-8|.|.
TGTGCCAGCACCGATGGAGGGGGGGGTGAGCAGTTCTTC
CASTDGGGGEQFF
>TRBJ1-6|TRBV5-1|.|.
TGCGCCAGCAGCTCGGGTCCAGCCCCTAATTCACCCCTCCACTTT
CASSSGPAPNSPLHF
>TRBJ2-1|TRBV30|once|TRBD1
TGTGCCTGGAGTCCTTGGGGCGGACAGGGTTACAATGAGCAGTTCTTC
CAWSPWGGQGYNEQFF
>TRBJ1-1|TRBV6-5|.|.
TGTGCCAGCAGTTACTCGGGGGGGCGAGAAAGGACTGAAGCTTTCTTT
CASSYSGGRERTEAFF
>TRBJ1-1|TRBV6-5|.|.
TGTGCCAGCAGTAGCTCCGGGGGGTACACTGAAGCTTTCTTT
CASSSSGGYTEAFF
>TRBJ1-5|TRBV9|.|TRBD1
TGTGCCAGCAGCCCCACGGCACAGGGGTTCGGCAATCAGCCCCAGCATTTT
CASSPTAQGFGNQPQHF
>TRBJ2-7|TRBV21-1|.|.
TGTGCCAGCAGCATCACAGCGGGGACTAGCTCCGAGCAGTACTTC
CASSITAGTSSEQYF
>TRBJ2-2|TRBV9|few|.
TGTGCCAGCGGGCCGACAGGAATTAACACCGGGGAGCTGTTTTTT
CASGPTGINTGELFF
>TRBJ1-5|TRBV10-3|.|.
TGTGCCATAGCCTCGGGGGGGGGCAATCAGCCCCAGCATTTT
CAIASGGGNQPQHF
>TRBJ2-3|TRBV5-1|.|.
TGCGCCAGCAGCTTGGCCGGAATCCGCACAGATACGCAGTATTTT
CASSLAGIRTDTQYF
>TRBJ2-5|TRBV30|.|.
TGTGCCTGGAGTGTGGCCCCCTCCTCGGGTACCCAGTACTTC
CAWSVAPSSGTQYF
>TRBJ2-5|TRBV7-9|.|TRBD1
TGTGCCAGCAGTCTTATGGCGGACAGGGACCAAGAGACCCAGTACTTC
CASSLMADRDQETQYF
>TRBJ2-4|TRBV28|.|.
TGTGCCAGCACCAAGTTGACAATTTCTTTCCAAAACATTCAGTACTTC
CASTKLTISFQNIQYF
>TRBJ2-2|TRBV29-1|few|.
TGCAGCGCCGATAGGTTGGGTCCAACCGGGGAGCTGTTTTTT
CSADRLGPTGELFF
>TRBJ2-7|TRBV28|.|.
TGTGCCAGCAGTTTCGAAACAGGGTACTACGAGCAGTACTTC
CASSFETGYYEQYF
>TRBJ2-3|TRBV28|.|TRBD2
TGTGCCAGCAGTGTGTCTAGCGGTTTCACAGATACGCAGTATTTT
CASSVSSGFTDTQYF
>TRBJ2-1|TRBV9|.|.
TGTGCCAGCAGCGTAGAGGAGGAGTTAGAGAATGAGCAGTTCTTC
CASSVEEELENEQFF
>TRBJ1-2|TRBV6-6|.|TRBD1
TGTGCCAGCAGTGGACAGGGTGTAAACACCTTC
CASSGQGVNTF
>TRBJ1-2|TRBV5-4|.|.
TGTGCCAGCAGCCCCGTCGGGGGCTATGGCTACACCTTC
CASSPVGGYGYTF
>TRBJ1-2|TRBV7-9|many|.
TGTGCCAGCAGCGCCTTCGGGGGCGAGGGCTACACCTTC
CASSAFGGEGYTF
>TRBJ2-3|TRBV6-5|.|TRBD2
TGTGCCAGCAGCCACACTAGCGGGAGGGGAGATACGCAGTATTTT
CASSHTSGRGDTQYF
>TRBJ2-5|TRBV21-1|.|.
TGTGCCAGCAGCAAAGCGGACAGTCAAGAGACCCAGTACTTC
CASSKADSQETQYF
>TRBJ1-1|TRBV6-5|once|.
TGTGCCAGCACCACCCGGACTGAAGCTTTCTTT
CASTTRTEAFF
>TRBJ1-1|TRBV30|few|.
TGTGCCTGGAGTCCAGAGGCTTTCTTT
CAWSPEAFF
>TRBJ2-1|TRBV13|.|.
TGTGCCAGCAGCTTGACTCCTACAGGCGGGTCCTACAATGAGCAGTTCTTC
CASSLTPTGGSYNEQFF